Each of the 8 T cell receptor beta chains below was sequenced from the same sample in a study of PD-1 blockade in classical Hodgkin lymphoma. TCRdb's copy holds only in-frame clones and misses some; the assay was immunoSEQ multiplex PCR. The top ten hold about 20% of the sample, which has over 35,000 clones, around 80% seen once. Each patient experienced a relapse that followed autologous stem cell transplantation, and brentuximab vedotin exposure varied. Specimen: peripheral blood mononuclear cells (PBMCs), collected before the second cycle of nivolumab. Receptors were obtained from a human donor with classical Hodgkin lymphoma.

The chain combines TRBV6-1 with TRBJ1-4; D is unresolved. V was cut by 7 bases and J by 11 bases, with 17 bases left in between. CDR1 is MNHNS and CDR2 is SASEGT in the germline V gene. The CDR3 is made up of 13 amino acids. The CDR3 DNA follows: TGTGCCAGCACGTCGGGCACGGTGGGGAAACTGTTTTTT. This translates into CASTSGTVGKLFF.

The V gene is TRBV5-1, the J gene TRBJ2-7; tentatively, D is TRBD1 (6 bases). The germline CDR1 and CDR2 sequences are SGHRS and YFSETQ. Trimming took off 3 bases at V and 6 bases at J, with 19 bases between the two ends. The CDR3 is made up of 15 amino acids. CDR3 nucleotides: TGCGCCAGCAGCTCCCGGTCCCTACAGGGCTCCGAGCAGTACTTC. This gives the protein CASSSRSLQGSEQYF.

The rearrangement links TRBV7-3 to TRBJ1-1; D gene unclear. V shed 0 bases and J shed 4 bases, with 15 bases lying between them. CDR1 SGHTA and CDR2 FQGTGA come from the germline V gene. The CDR3 length is 16 residues. DNA for the CDR3: TGTGCCAGCAGCTTAACCGGTGGCCCGCGCAGCACTGAAGCTTTCTTT. Protein sequence: CASSLTGGPRSTEAFF.

This chain uses TRBV5-8 with TRBJ2-2; D is perhaps TRBD1 (5 bases). Germline CDR1 SGHTS, CDR2 YDEGEE. This CDR3 has 14 residues. V dropped 3 bases and J dropped 4 bases, with 10 bases sitting between them. The CDR3 loop reads CASSWTTGTGELFF. CDR3 DNA sequence: TGTGCCAGCAGCTGGACAACGGGCACCGGGGAGCTGTTTTTT.

A few counts support this clone. The J gene is TRBJ1-2, the V gene TRBV9; D is unclear. Between the trimmed V and J ends, which lost 4 bases and 3 bases, there was a span of 10 bases. Per germline, CDR1 SGDLS and CDR2 YYNGEE. The CDR3 extends over 13 amino acids. CDR3 in amino acids: CASSPDGDYGYTF. The CDR3 DNA reads as TGTGCCAGCAGCCCGGACGGGGACTATGGCTACACCTTC.

The sample holds one count of this clone. The chain has TRBV14 and TRBJ2-3; tentative D call: TRBD2 (6 bases). The CDR3 runs 17 residues. V was cut by 1 base and J by 0 bases, with 14 bases left in between. CDR1 is SGHDN, CDR2 FVKESK, per germline. The CDR3 nucleotides read TGTGCCAGCAGCCAAGGGAAGGCGGGGTCTAGCACAGATACGCAGTATTTT. Translation: CASSQGKAGSSTDTQYF.

The sample holds one count of this clone. The V call is TRBV5-1, the J call TRBJ2-5; 7 nucleotides align to TRBD2. The junction had 7 bases not matched to a gene; V was cut back by 1 base and J by 4 bases. The CDR3 runs 15 residues. Germline V lookup: CDR1 SGHRS, CDR2 YFSETQ. CDR3 amino acids: CASSLMSGVAETQYF. CDR3 coding DNA: TGCGCCAGCAGCTTGATGAGCGGGGTCGCAGAGACCCAGTACTTC. Full variable domain (rest looked up from reference TRBV5-1 and TRBJ2-5): KAGVTQTPRYLIKTRGQQVTLSCSPISGHRSVSWYQQTPGQGLQFLFEYFSETQRNKGNFPGRFSGRQFSNSRSEMNVSTLELGDSALYLCASSLMSGVAETQYFGPGTRLLVL.

The chain recombines TRBV4-1 with TRBJ2-5; 11 bases are shared with TRBD1. The length of the CDR3 is 14 residues. V was clipped by 3 bases and J by 4 bases; unmatched bases: 1. The germline V gene has CDR1 MGHRA and CDR2 YSYEKL. CDR3 loop: CASSQDRGRETQYF. The CDR3 coding sequence is TGCGCCAGCAGCCAGGACAGGGGGCGAGAGACCCAGTACTTC.